This T cell receptor beta chain derives from a study of T cell changes during pregnancy in multiple sclerosis (dated 2019 in TCRdb). For context, the study as a whole: Changes in the T cell repertoire over the course of pregnancy were examined in this study in women with multiple sclerosis.

Remarks on this clone: This receptor's antigen is unknown. Per-base quality was not reported, and no clone a single base away is much larger than it.

Library construction relied on the immunoSEQ multiplex PCR assay. Not all clones reach the TCRdb copy of this immuneACCESS table, which keeps in-frame sequences only. Checked studies attribute under half of the gap to unresolved V genes and leave the rest unexplained. The sample table lists roughly 40,000 clones, about 91% of them with a count of one. The top ten constitute 0.7% to 1% of the sample. The CDR3 numbers 16 residues from cysteine through phenylalanine. Of the read, only the CDR3 DNA is kept; its 48 bases are in frame from base 1. The CDR1 and CDR2 encoded by the germline V gene are ENHRY and SYGVKD. Deletion took 3 bases off V and 3 bases off J, with a span of 18 bases between the germline ends.

The chain is made from TRBV10-3 and TRBJ2-7; the D region possibly corresponds to TRBD1 (6 bases align). The source of this sequence is a female donor with multiple sclerosis, enrolled in a pregnancy study. The sequencing used CD4+ T cells from peripheral blood mononuclear cells, collected before pregnancy. CDR3 region: CAISDRGGGGSYEQYF. The bases read TGTGCCATCAGTGATCGTGGGGGCGGCGGTAGCTACGAGCAGTACTTC.